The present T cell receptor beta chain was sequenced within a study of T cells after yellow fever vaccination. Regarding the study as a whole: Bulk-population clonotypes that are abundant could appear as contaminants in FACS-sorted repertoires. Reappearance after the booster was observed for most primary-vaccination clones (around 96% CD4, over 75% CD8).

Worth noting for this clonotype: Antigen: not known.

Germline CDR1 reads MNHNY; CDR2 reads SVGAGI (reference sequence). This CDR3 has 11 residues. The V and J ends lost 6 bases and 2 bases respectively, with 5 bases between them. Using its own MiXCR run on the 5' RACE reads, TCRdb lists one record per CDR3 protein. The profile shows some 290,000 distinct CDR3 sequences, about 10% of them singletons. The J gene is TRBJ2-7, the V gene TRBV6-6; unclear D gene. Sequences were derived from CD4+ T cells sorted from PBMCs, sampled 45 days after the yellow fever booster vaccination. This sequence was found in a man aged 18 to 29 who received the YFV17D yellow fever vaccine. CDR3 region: CASRRTYEQYF. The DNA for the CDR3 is TGTGCCAGCAGACGGACCTACGAGCAGTACTTC.